Presented here are 23 T cell receptor beta chains from one specimen sequenced in a study of T cell responses to AZD1222 COVID-19 vaccine. Generated by immunoSEQ multiplex PCR, the TCRdb table keeps only in-frame clones and is missing some. Found here are around 100,000 clones, 65% to 85% of them singletons; the top ten hold 9.4%. Material: peripheral blood, obtained on day 0 of AZD1222 vaccination. Receptors originate from an adult in good health.

V and J are TRBV14 and TRBJ2-1; no clear D gene. This CDR3 is 11 amino acids long. Germline CDR1 SGHDN, CDR2 FVKESK. Trimming pared 4 bases from V and 4 bases from J, leaving 2 bases between. CDR3 sequence reads: CASSRYNEQFF. Here the CDR3 DNA reads TGTGCCAGCAGCCGTTACAATGAGCAGTTCTTC.

This sequence joins TRBV5-1 and TRBJ2-7; D remains ambiguous. V was shortened by 4 bases and J by 1 base, with 12 bases between the two germline ends. The CDR3 runs 14 residues. Germline CDR1 reads SGHRS; CDR2 reads YFSETQ. The CDR3 sequence is CASSQSAASYEQYF. The CDR3 DNA sequence: TGCGCCAGCAGCCAGTCGGCTGCATCCTACGAGCAGTACTTC.

CDR3 bases: TGCGCCAGCAGCCGGGACAGTCCCTACGAGCAGTACTTC. As protein: CASSRDSPYEQYF. The chain links TRBV5-1 to TRBJ2-7, with 7 nucleotides matching TRBD1. The CDR3 covers 13 residues. V shed 4 bases and J 2 bases; nucleotides not matched to a gene: 3. Per germline, CDR1 SGHRS and CDR2 YFSETQ.

The rearrangement uses TRBV18 and TRBJ1-2; 8 bases map to TRBD1. The CDR3 covers 15 residues. J gave up 5 bases and V 5 bases, and 10 bases lay outside the gene matches. Germline lookup yields CDR1 KGHSH and CDR2 LQKENI. The CDR3 loop reads CASSLKATGEYGYTF. The CDR3 nucleotides are TGTGCCAGCTCATTAAAGGCGACAGGGGAATATGGCTACACCTTC.

The chain employs TRBV5-4 and TRBJ1-2, with D uncertain. V lost 4 bases and J lost 2, with 9 bases in between. In germline, CDR1 is SGHNT, CDR2 YYREEE (reference sequence). This CDR3 comprises 13 residues. CDR3 DNA: TGTGCCAGCAGCGTCGATAAAAACTATGGCTACACCTTC. Amino acid sequence: CASSVDKNYGYTF.

The rearrangement links TRBV12-3 or TRBV12-4 to TRBJ1-5, with 9 bases matching TRBD1. V gave up 7 bases and J gave up 8 bases; unmatched junction bases: 6. The CDR3 consists of 13 residues. The CDR3 is CASTRQGGEPQHF. The CDR3 DNA reads TGTGCCAGCACCAGACAGGGGGGAGAGCCCCAGCATTTT.

The V and J genes are TRBV30 and TRBJ1-2; D perhaps matches TRBD1 (5 bases). V was cut by 2 bases and J by 6 bases, with 13 bases left in between. This CDR3 has 13 residues. CDR1 is GTSNPN, CDR2 SVGIG, per germline (reference sequence). As DNA, the CDR3 is TGTGCCTGGAGTCTCATTGGGGCAGATGGCTACACCTTC. This translates into CAWSLIGADGYTF.

The chain is built from TRBV29-1 and TRBJ1-2, with 7 positions matching TRBD1. The V gene end was trimmed by 7 bases and the J gene end by 4 bases; junction bases not matched to a gene: 18. The CDR3 sequence is 16 residues long. CDR1 is SQVTM and CDR2 is ANQGSEA in the germline V gene. The CDR3 coding sequence is TGCAGCGATGTCACAGGGGAGGGGGCCTTAGGCTATGGCTACACCTTC. This gives the protein CSDVTGEGALGYGYTF. The whole variable domain, filled in from reference TRBV29-1 and TRBJ1-2, reads SAVISQKPSRDICQRGTSLTIQCQVDSQVTMMFWYRQQPGQSLTLIATANQGSEATYESGFVIDKFPISRPNLTFSTLTVSNMSPEDSSIYLCSDVTGEGALGYGYTFGSGTRLTVV.

V is TRBV2 and J is TRBJ2-5, with TRBD2 matching over 9 bases. In germline, CDR1 is SNHLY, CDR2 FYNNEI. After removal of 7 bases from V and 6 bases from J, the junction contained 18 bases not matched to a gene. The CDR3 sequence is 17 residues long. CDR3 sequence (DNA): TGTGCCAGCACCGGCGGGACTAGCCCCCCGGTAAGGAAGACCCAGTACTTC. This gives the protein CASTGGTSPPVRKTQYF.

The chain employs TRBV28 and TRBJ2-5; weak D call: TRBD2 (6 bases). The CDR3 covers 15 residues. Germline lookup yields CDR1 MDHEN and CDR2 SYDVKM. Between the trimmed V and J ends, which lost 2 bases and 5 bases, there was a span of 15 bases. CDR3 DNA sequence: TGTGCCAGCAGTTTAAGGGGCGGGGTTGTGGAGACCCAGTACTTC. The encoded protein is CASSLRGGVVETQYF.

The chain carries TRBV7-9 and TRBJ1-5, with D possibly being TRBD1 (5 bases). V was shortened by 4 bases and J by 12 bases, with 13 bases between the two germline ends. This CDR3 is built from 12 residues. Germline V gene lookup returns CDR1 SEHNR and CDR2 FQNEAQ (reference sequence). CDR3 protein: CASSSTAANQHF. Here the CDR3 DNA reads TGTGCCAGCAGCTCGACAGCCGCGAACCAGCATTTT.

The table lists this clone with a count of one. This sequence joins TRBV7-8 and TRBJ2-7; 7 positions agree with TRBD1. The V gene end was trimmed by 5 bases and the J gene end by 2 bases; junction bases not matched to a gene: 6. The CDR3 length is 14 residues. Germline V lookup: CDR1 SGHVS, CDR2 FQNEAQ. Here the CDR3 reads CASSLVGTAYEQYF. CDR3 in DNA: TGTGCCAGCAGCCTGGTCGGGACAGCCTACGAGCAGTACTTC.

This chain uses TRBV6-1 with TRBJ1-5; 8 nucleotides align to TRBD1. Per the germline V gene, CDR1 is MNHNS and CDR2 is SASEGT. The junction had 7 bases not matched to a gene; V was cut back by 2 bases and J by 4 bases. The CDR3 length is 16 residues. The CDR3 loop is CASSEYGTGGNQPQHF. The CDR3 nucleotides are TGTGCCAGCAGTGAATACGGGACAGGAGGTAATCAGCCCCAGCATTTT.

The rearrangement uses TRBV5-5 and TRBJ1-6; 7 nucleotides agree with TRBD1. J was trimmed by 8 bases and V by 4 bases; bases with no gene match: 9. Germline values: CDR1 SGHKS, CDR2 YYEKEE (reference sequence). The CDR3 extends over 15 amino acids. As DNA, the CDR3 is TGTGCCAGCAGCCCTCTGGGACAGCCCTATTCACCCCTCCACTTT. Its translation: CASSPLGQPYSPLHF. The variable domain in full, completed from reference TRBV5-5 and TRBJ1-6, reads DAGVTQSPTHLIKTRGQQVTLRCSPISGHKSVSWYQQVLGQGPQFIFQYYEKEERGRGNFPDRFSARQFPNYSSELNVNALLLGDSALYLCASSPLGQPYSPLHFGNGTRLTVT.

This chain links TRBV5-1 with TRBJ2-5; 7 bases match TRBD1. The V and J ends lost 5 bases and 5 bases, in that order; junction bases with no gene match: 6. This CDR3 contains 13 residues. Germline V gene sequence: CDR1 SGHRS, CDR2 YFSETQ. The CDR3 region is CASSRARGETQYF. The CDR3 coding sequence is TGCGCCAGCAGTCGGGCCAGGGGGGAGACCCAGTACTTC.

The rearrangement uses TRBV7-2 and TRBJ2-7, with TRBD2 matching 8 bases. CDR3 length: 13 amino acids. Trimming took 5 bases from V and 7 from J; bases not matched to a gene: 7. Germline V gene data show CDR1 as SGHTA and CDR2 as FQGNSA. DNA for the CDR3: TGTGCCAGCAGCCCGCGGGGGGCAGGGGAGCAGTACTTC. Residues: CASSPRGAGEQYF.

V and J are TRBV28 and TRBJ2-6; the D is unclear. Trimming left V 3 bases short and J 1 base short, with 10 bases between. In germline, CDR1 is MDHEN, CDR2 SYDVKM. CDR3 size: 16 residues. In DNA, the CDR3 is TGTGCCAGCAGTTTCTTCGAGACTTCTGGGGCCAACGTCCTGACTTTC. Translating gives CASSFFETSGANVLTF.

This CDR3 reads CASSYGSGTGYEQYF. CDR3 bases: TGTGCCAGCAGTTACGGTTCGGGTACTGGCTACGAGCAGTACTTC. The chain joins TRBV6-6 to TRBJ2-7, with unresolved D. Germline V gene data show CDR1 as MNHNY and CDR2 as SVGAGI (reference sequence). Between the trimmed V and J ends, which lost 2 bases and 3 bases, there was a span of 14 bases. This CDR3 is 15 amino acids long.

Ten or more counts support this clone. The chain carries TRBV28 and TRBJ2-2; D is unresolved. Germline loops: CDR1 MDHEN, CDR2 SYDVKM. This CDR3 is built from 12 residues. V lost 8 bases to trimming and J lost 4 bases, with 8 bases between them. CDR3 sequence (DNA): TGTGCCAGCCGTGTCGGCACCGGGGAGCTGTTTTTT. Its translation is CASRVGTGELFF.

The chain recombines TRBV3-1 (or the pseudogene TRBV3-2) with TRBJ2-1, with D unclear. This CDR3 is built from 14 residues. Germline CDR1 reads LGHDT; CDR2 reads YNNKEL (reference sequence). Trimming cost V 1 base and J 9 bases, with 13 bases left between them. The CDR3 loop reads CASSQGAGTGEQFF. The CDR3 bases are TGTGCCAGCAGCCAAGGGGCAGGTACCGGTGAGCAGTTCTTC.

This clone was seen only once. The chain carries TRBV12-3 or TRBV12-4 and TRBJ2-1; the D gene is possibly TRBD2 (5 bases). CDR3 length: 12 amino acids. The V gene lost 3 bases and the J gene lost 7 bases, with 7 bases spanning the gap. The CDR3 region is CASSLDWNEQFF. CDR3 in DNA: TGTGCCAGCAGTTTGGACTGGAATGAGCAGTTCTTC.

The chain couples TRBV14 to TRBJ1-2; unclear D gene. V shed 4 bases and J shed 3 bases, with 15 bases lying between them. Germline CDR1 reads SGHDN; CDR2 reads FVKESK. This CDR3 has 15 residues. CDR3 sequence (DNA): TGTGCCAGCAGCCGTCTAGGCGGGCGCGACTATGGCTACACCTTC. This gives the protein CASSRLGGRDYGYTF.

V gene TRBV6-1 combines with J gene TRBJ1-4; the D gene is possibly TRBD1 (6 bases). Between the trimmed V and J ends, which lost 3 bases and 8 bases, there was a span of 10 bases. The CDR3 is 13 residues long. CDR1 is MNHNS, CDR2 SASEGT, per germline. CDR3 DNA sequence: TGTGCCAGCAGTGACAGGGGAGGAGAAAAACTGTTTTTT. Its protein is CASSDRGGEKLFF.